The rows below give T cell receptor beta chains drawn from one sample of a study of radiation and T cells in renal cell carcinoma. TCRdb's table, derived via immunoSEQ multiplex PCR, lists solely in-frame clones and lacks some. This sample yields 40,000 to 50,000 clones, of which roughly 80% are seen a single time; roughly a third belongs to the top ten. Here the sequenced sample was blood, taken from a patient whose treatment included radiotherapy and nephrectomy. These receptors all stem from a woman between 65 and 79 years old with renal cell carcinoma. Each CDR3 is given with its conserved first and last residue. A D gene is named only where the DNA matches it firmly.

>TRBJ2-2|.|TRBV11-3
CASSLDRGNTGELFF
TGTGCCAGCAGCTTAGACAGGGGAAACACCGGGGAGCTGTTTTTT
>TRBJ1-1|.|TRBV27
CASSSQGLLEAFF
TGTGCCAGCAGTTCACAGGGTCTTCTTGAAGCTTTCTTT
>TRBJ2-3|.|TRBV9
CASSVVGGLSTDTQYF
TGTGCCAGCAGCGTAGTCGGAGGGCTTAGCACAGATACGCAGTATTTT
>TRBJ2-7|TRBD1|TRBV5-6
CASSLEGTGGYEQYF
TGTGCCAGCAGCCTCGAGGGGACAGGGGGCTACGAGCAGTACTTC
>TRBJ2-1|.|TRBV30
CAWSVRAGYNEQFF
TGTGCCTGGAGTGTACGGGCGGGGTACAATGAGCAGTTCTTC
>TRBJ1-3|TRBD1|TRBV27
CASSPGQGARGNTIYF
TGTGCCAGCAGCCCGGGACAGGGGGCTCGGGGAAACACCATATATTTT
>TRBJ2-4|.|TRBV6-1
CASRGFDQGDIQYF
TGTGCCAGCAGAGGCTTCGACCAAGGGGACATTCAGTACTTC
>TRBJ2-5|TRBD1|TRBV7-8
CASSNRRDRGRETQYF
TGTGCCAGCAGCAACCGCCGGGACAGGGGGCGCGAGACCCAGTACTTC
>TRBJ2-3|.|TRBV10-1
CASSVGANTDTQYF
TGCGCCAGCAGTGTTGGGGCAAACACAGATACGCAGTATTTT
>TRBJ2-1|.|TRBV14
CASSSPGDGAYNEQFF
TGTGCCAGCAGCTCACCCGGGGATGGGGCCTACAATGAGCAGTTCTTC